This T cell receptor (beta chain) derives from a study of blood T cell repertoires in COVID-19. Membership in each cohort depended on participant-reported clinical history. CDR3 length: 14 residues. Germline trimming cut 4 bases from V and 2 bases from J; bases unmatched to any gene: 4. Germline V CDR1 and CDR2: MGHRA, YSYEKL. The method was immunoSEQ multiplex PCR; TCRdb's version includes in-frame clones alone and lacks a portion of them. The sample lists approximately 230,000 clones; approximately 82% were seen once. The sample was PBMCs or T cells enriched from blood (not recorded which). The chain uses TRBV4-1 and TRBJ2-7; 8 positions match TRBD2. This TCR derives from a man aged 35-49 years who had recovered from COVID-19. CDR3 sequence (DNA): TGCGCCAGCAGCCCGGGGCGGGAGGCCTACGAGCAGTACTTC. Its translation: CASSPGREAYEQYF.